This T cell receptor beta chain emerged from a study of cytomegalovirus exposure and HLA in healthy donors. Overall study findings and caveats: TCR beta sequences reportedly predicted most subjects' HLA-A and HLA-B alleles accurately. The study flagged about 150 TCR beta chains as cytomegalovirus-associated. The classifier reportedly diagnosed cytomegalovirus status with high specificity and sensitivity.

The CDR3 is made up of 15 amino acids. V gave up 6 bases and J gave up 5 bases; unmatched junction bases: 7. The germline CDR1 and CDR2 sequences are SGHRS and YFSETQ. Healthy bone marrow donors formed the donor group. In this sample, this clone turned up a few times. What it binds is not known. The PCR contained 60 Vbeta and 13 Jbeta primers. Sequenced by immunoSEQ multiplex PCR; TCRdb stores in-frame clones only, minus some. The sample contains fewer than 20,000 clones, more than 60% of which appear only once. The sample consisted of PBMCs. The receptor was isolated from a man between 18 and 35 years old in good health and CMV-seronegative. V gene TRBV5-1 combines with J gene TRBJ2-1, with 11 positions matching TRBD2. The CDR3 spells CASTPLAGANNEQFF. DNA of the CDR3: TGCGCCAGCACCCCACTAGCGGGGGCCAACAATGAGCAGTTCTTC.